The 7 T cell receptor beta chains reported below all come from one sample, sequenced in a study of T cell changes during pregnancy in multiple sclerosis. Clones were read by immunoSEQ multiplex PCR, and TCRdb kept only the in-frame ones, dropping some. The data hold 30,000 to 35,000 clones, with nearly 90% observed a single time. Sequenced here: CD4+ T cells from peripheral blood mononuclear cells, sampled in the third trimester of pregnancy. Receptors originate from a female donor in good health, enrolled as a control in a pregnancy study.

The gene calls are TRBV29-1 and TRBJ1-1, with D possibly being TRBD1 (6 bases). The CDR3 has 14 amino acids. V gave up 4 bases and J gave up 2 bases, with 14 bases separating them. Germline CDR1 is SQVTM and CDR2 is ANQGSEA. In DNA form, the CDR3 reads TGCAGCGTTGGAACGACAGGACACAACACTGAAGCTTTCTTT. Translation gives CSVGTTGHNTEAFF.

The chain joins TRBV7-2 to TRBJ2-7; D is possibly TRBD1 (6 bases). CDR3 length: 15 residues. Trimming removed 5 bases at V and 2 bases at J, with 16 bases between. CDR1 SGHTA and CDR2 FQGNSA come from the germline V gene. The CDR3 DNA reads TGTGCCAGCAGCCCGCAGGACAGACCACCCTACGAGCAGTACTTC. Translated: CASSPQDRPPYEQYF.

This clone has more than one count but fewer than ten. The rearrangement links TRBV2 to TRBJ2-6, with TRBD1 matching 8 bases. Germline loops: CDR1 SNHLY, CDR2 FYNNEI. This CDR3 has 15 amino acids. The V segment lost 3 bases and the J segment 2 bases; nucleotides outside the gene matches: 0. CDR3 sequence reads: CASSETGAGANVLTF. CDR3 DNA: TGTGCCAGCAGTGAGACAGGGGCTGGGGCCAACGTCCTGACTTTC. Using reference TRBV2 and TRBJ2-6 for the parts outside the CDR3, the full variable domain is EPEVTQTPSHQVTQMGQEVILRCVPISNHLYFYWYRQILGQKVEFLVSFYNNEISEKSEIFDDQFSVERPDGSNFTLKIRSTKLEDSAMYFCASSETGAGANVLTFGAGSRLTVL.

V and J are TRBV10-2 and TRBJ1-1; no clear D gene. V lost 8 bases to trimming and J lost 0 bases, with 10 bases between them. CDR1 and CDR2 from the germline V gene are WSHSY and SAAADI. The CDR3 spans 13 residues. CDR3 DNA sequence: TGCGCCAGCCTCTCGGGGATGAACACTGAAGCTTTCTTT. Its translation: CASLSGMNTEAFF.

The chain recombines TRBV19 with TRBJ1-2; 8 bases map to TRBD1. J was trimmed by 7 bases and V by 1 base; bases with no gene match: 8. Germline V gives CDR1 LNHDA, CDR2 SQIVND (reference sequence). This CDR3 contains 15 residues. CDR3 loop: CASSIGLGQAGGYTF. In DNA form, the CDR3 reads TGTGCCAGTAGTATAGGATTGGGACAGGCTGGTGGCTACACCTTC.

This rearrangement joins TRBV30 to TRBJ1-2, with 10 bases aligning to TRBD1. The CDR3 sequence is 13 residues long. Per germline, CDR1 GTSNPN and CDR2 SVGIG (reference sequence). Germline trimming cut 6 bases from V and 10 bases from J; bases unmatched to any gene: 11. CDR3 sequence reads: CACQETGGLVYTF. The CDR3 DNA follows: TGTGCCTGTCAAGAGACAGGGGGCTTGGTCTACACCTTC. Full variable domain (outside the CDR3, taken from reference TRBV30 and TRBJ1-2): SQTIHQWPATLVQPVGSPLSLECTVEGTSNPNLYWYRQAAGRGLQLLFYSVGIGQISSEVPQNLSASRPQDRQFILSSKKLLLSDSGFYLCACQETGGLVYTFGSGTRLTVV.

The V and J genes are TRBV11-3 and TRBJ2-7; TRBD1 matches at 8 bases. CDR1 SGHNT and CDR2 YENEEA come from the germline V gene. The CDR3 has 15 amino acids. V gave up 2 bases and J gave up 4 bases; unmatched junction bases: 7. CDR3 DNA: TGTGCCAGCAGCTTACGCGGACAGGGTGGATACGAGCAGTACTTC. Its protein product is CASSLRGQGGYEQYF. Complete variable domain (other parts from reference TRBV11-3 and TRBJ2-7): EAGVVQSPRYKIIEKKQPVAFWCNPISGHNTLYWYLQNLGQGPELLIRYENEEAVDDSQLPKDRFSAERLKGVDSTLKIQPAELGDSAVYLCASSLRGQGGYEQYFGPGTRLTVT.